This T cell receptor (beta chain) was observed in a study of T-cell reconstitution after alpha-beta-depleted transplantation in children. Study observations and caveats: T-cell counts and diversity at one year post-transplant came mainly from newly produced T cells. After transplant, at about two months, alpha-beta T cells were reportedly derived from several hundred expanded graft clones. It was surviving recipient T cells and thymic progenitors that gave some patients high TCRbeta diversity at day 60.

The length of the CDR3 is 14 residues. V was trimmed by 1 base and J by 5 bases, leaving 9 bases between them. Germline values: CDR1 SGHTA, CDR2 FQGTGA. This clonotype was seen ten or more times. Antigen specificity is unknown. As it was prepared, the TCRbeta library received unique molecular identifiers. In TCRdb, the PCR reads were re-called with MiXCR into one record per CDR3 protein. The table shows 200,000 or so distinct CDR3 sequences, with just under 6.5% occurring only once. The clonotype comes from a girl less than two years old with combined immunodeficiency, due to receive a stem cell transplant. Sequenced material: PBMCs, taken before TCRalphabeta/CD19-depleted stem cell transplant. The V and J genes are TRBV7-3 and TRBJ2-1, with D perhaps TRBD2 (5 bases). In nucleotides, the CDR3 is TGTGCCAGCAGCTTAATTTGGGGAGACAATGAGCAGTTCTTC. Its protein product is CASSLIWGDNEQFF.